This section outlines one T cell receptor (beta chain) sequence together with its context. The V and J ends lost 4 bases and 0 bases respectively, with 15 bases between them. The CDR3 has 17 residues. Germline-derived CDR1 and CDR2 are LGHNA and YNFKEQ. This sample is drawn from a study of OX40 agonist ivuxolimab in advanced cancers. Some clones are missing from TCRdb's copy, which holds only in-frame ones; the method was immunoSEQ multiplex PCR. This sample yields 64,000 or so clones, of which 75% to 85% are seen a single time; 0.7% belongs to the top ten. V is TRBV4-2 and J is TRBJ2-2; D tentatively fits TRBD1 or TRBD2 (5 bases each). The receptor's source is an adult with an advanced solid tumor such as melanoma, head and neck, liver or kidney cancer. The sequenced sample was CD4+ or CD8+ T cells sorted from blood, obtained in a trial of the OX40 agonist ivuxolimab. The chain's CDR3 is CASSPGRDGANTGELFF. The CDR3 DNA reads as TGTGCCAGCAGCCCAGGCCGGGACGGCGCGAACACCGGGGAGCTGTTTTTT.